The clone carrying this T cell receptor beta chain was counted a few times. The data originate from a study of cytomegalovirus exposure and HLA in healthy donors. Primers for the PCR totalled 60 Vbeta and 13 Jbeta. Sequencing was performed with immunoSEQ multiplex PCR; in TCRdb, only in-frame clones are kept and a portion is missing. Of about 60,000 clones detected, about 71% appear once; the ten largest clones hold roughly 19%. The germline V and J ends were trimmed by 0 bases and 6 bases, with 17 bases remaining between them. There are 17 residues in the CDR3. Looked up from germline, CDR1 is SGHVS and CDR2 is FQNEAQ.

V is TRBV7-8 and J is TRBJ2-2; D perhaps matches TRBD2 (5 bases). Sequenced material: PBMCs. This clonotype was obtained from a woman aged 60-75 years in good health and CMV-seropositive. Written as DNA, the CDR3 is TGTGCCAGCAGCTTAGCCCTCCCGCGGGCGGGCGCCGGGGAGCTGTTTTTT. This encodes CASSLALPRAGAGELFF.